The 14 T cell receptor beta chains below were found in one sample sequenced in a study of T cell responses to AZD1222 COVID-19 vaccine. Some clones are missing from TCRdb's copy, which holds only in-frame ones; the method was immunoSEQ multiplex PCR. The sample gives 85,000 to 90,000 clones, 88% of which show up once; roughly 6% is in the top ten. The sample consisted of peripheral blood, taken on day 0 of AZD1222 vaccination. Every receptor here comes from an adult in good health.

V usage is TRBV5-1 and J usage is TRBJ2-1; 9 positions match TRBD2. Germline V lookup: CDR1 SGHRS, CDR2 YFSETQ. This CDR3 has 16 residues. The junction had 11 bases not matched to a gene; V was cut back by 3 bases and J by 7 bases. CDR3 amino acids: CASSYRAGGPQNEQFF. CDR3 DNA sequence: TGCGCCAGCAGCTACCGAGCGGGAGGACCCCAGAATGAGCAGTTCTTC.

The chain is built from TRBV6-5 and TRBJ1-6; unclear D gene. The V gene's germline CDR1 is MNHEY and CDR2 SVGAGI. The CDR3 sequence is 12 residues long. V lost 1 base, J lost 6 bases, and 1 base lay in between. CDR3 DNA sequence: TGTGCCAGCAGTTACTTTAATTCACCCCTCCACTTT. It translates to CASSYFNSPLHF.

Comment on this clone: One junction end does not reproduce the germline sequence, and a read error may be involved. The chain couples TRBV19 to TRBJ2-2, with D possibly called TRBD1 or TRBD2 (5 bases each). This CDR3 comprises 15 residues. Germline V gene data show CDR1 as LNHDA and CDR2 as SQIVND (reference sequence). The CDR3 bases are TGTGCCAGTACTATAGGGACGGCGAACACCGGGGAGCTGTTTTTT. Its protein is CASTIGTANTGELFF.

The rearrangement links TRBV28 to TRBJ1-2; a weak D match, TRBD1 (6 bases). The CDR3 loop spans 15 amino acids. The V end lost 3 bases, the J end lost 5 bases, and 16 bases lay between the germline ends. Germline lookup yields CDR1 MDHEN and CDR2 SYDVKM. CDR3 in DNA: TGTGCCAGCAGTTTCACAGGGACCTCTGGGTATGGCTACACCTTC. Its translation is CASSFTGTSGYGYTF.

The chain has TRBV10-2 and TRBJ2-1; TRBD2 matches at 8 bases. Germline V gene data show CDR1 as WSHSY and CDR2 as SAAADI. J lost 5 bases, V lost 2 bases, and 5 bases had no gene match. The CDR3 runs 15 residues. The CDR3 DNA is TGCGCCAGCAGTGAGGCGGGGGGCCTTAACAATGAGCAGTTCTTC. This sequence encodes CASSEAGGLNNEQFF.

V gene TRBV28 combines with J gene TRBJ2-7; D is uncertain. CDR3 length equals 14 residues. V lost 5 bases and J 0 bases, leaving 11 bases between the germline ends. CDR1 is MDHEN, CDR2 SYDVKM, per germline. CDR3 amino acids: CASSPQVRSYEQYF. DNA of the CDR3: TGTGCCAGCAGTCCTCAGGTCCGCTCCTACGAGCAGTACTTC. Combining the CDR3 with reference TRBV28 and TRBJ2-7 gives the whole variable domain DVKVTQSSRYLVKRTGEKVFLECVQDMDHENMFWYRQDPGLGLRLIYFSYDVKMKEKGDIPEGYSVSREKKERFSLILESASTNQTSMYLCASSPQVRSYEQYFGPGTRLTVT.

The chain joins TRBV7-6 to TRBJ2-1, with TRBD1 matching 11 bases. The CDR3 sequence is 16 residues long. V was clipped by 4 bases and J by 10 bases; unmatched bases: 12. Germline CDR1 is SGHVS and CDR2 is FNYEAQ. Written as DNA, the CDR3 is TGTGCCAGCAGCTCCAAACCGGGACAGGGGGACTACGAGCAGTTCTTC. This sequence encodes CASSSKPGQGDYEQFF.

The chain is built from TRBV9 and TRBJ1-1; 9 bases map to TRBD1. Trimming took 4 bases from V and 1 from J; bases not matched to a gene: 2. CDR3 length: 14 residues. Germline CDR1 is SGDLS and CDR2 is YYNGEE. CDR3 DNA: TGTGCCAGCAGCCCACAGGGGGCGAACACTGAAGCTTTCTTT. It translates to CASSPQGANTEAFF. The whole variable domain, filled in from reference TRBV9 and TRBJ1-1, reads DSGVTQTPKHLITATGQRVTLRCSPRSGDLSVYWYQQSLDQGLQFLIQYYNGEERAKGNILERFSAQQFPDLHSELNLSSLELGDSALYFCASSPQGANTEAFFGQGTRLTVV.

This clone was recorded a few times. The identical CDR3 is also encoded by other nucleotide sequences in the sample. The V gene is TRBV11-2, the J gene TRBJ1-4; 12 bases fit TRBD1. The CDR3 is 14 residues long. V lost 5 bases, J lost 8 bases, and 3 bases stayed unmatched. Germline CDR1 and CDR2: SGHAT and FQNNGV. In DNA, the CDR3 is TGTGCCAGCAGCAGGGACAGGGGGCGGGAAAAACTGTTTTTT. Its translation: CASSRDRGREKLFF.

V usage is TRBV12-3 or TRBV12-4 and J usage is TRBJ2-7; D gene unclear. This CDR3 is 13 amino acids long. The ends were cut back, 1 base at V and 0 bases at J, with 4 bases in the middle. The CDR3, as DNA: TGTGCCAGCAGTTTAGGGGACTCCTACGAGCAGTACTTC. Its protein is CASSLGDSYEQYF.

The chain employs TRBV19 and TRBJ2-5; 9 bases line up with TRBD2. This CDR3 has 13 amino acids. J lost 5 bases, V lost 5 bases, and 3 bases had no gene match. In germline, CDR1 is LNHDA, CDR2 SQIVND (reference sequence). The CDR3 DNA sequence: TGTGCCAGTAGTGGGGGACTAGCTGAGACCCAGTACTTC. This sequence encodes CASSGGLAETQYF.

The chain is built from TRBV7-2 and TRBJ1-5; D uncertain. CDR1 is SGHTA and CDR2 is FQGNSA in the germline V gene. The CDR3 extends over 17 amino acids. Trimming cost V 0 bases and J 2 bases, with 14 bases left between them. The CDR3 sequence is CASSLAAPLRRNQPQHF. The CDR3 region has the DNA TGTGCCAGCAGCTTAGCGGCCCCCCTTAGGCGCAATCAGCCCCAGCATTTT.

The V call is TRBV5-1, the J call TRBJ2-5; TRBD1 matches at 8 bases. CDR1 SGHRS and CDR2 YFSETQ come from the germline V gene. The V and J ends lost 4 bases and 0 bases, in that order; junction bases with no gene match: 5. The CDR3 has 15 residues. The CDR3 reads CASSGGTGYQETQYF. The CDR3 bases are TGCGCCAGCAGCGGCGGGACAGGCTACCAAGAGACCCAGTACTTC.

The genes are TRBV15 and TRBJ2-5; D could derive from TRBD1 or TRBD2 (5 bases each). The CDR3 consists of 14 residues. Germline V CDR1 and CDR2: LNHNV, YYDKDF (reference sequence). The V end lost 4 bases, the J end lost 1 base, and 10 bases lay between the germline ends. CDR3 nucleotides: TGTGCCACCAGCAAAGGGACGGTCCAAGAGACCCAGTACTTC. Protein: CATSKGTVQETQYF.